This TCR beta chain stems from a study of blood T cells in healthy people across ages. With a J-beta primer mix and a sample-barcoded 5' primer, a second PCR ran about 6 to 11 cycles. TCRdb fed the 5' RACE reads into MiXCR, producing one record per CDR3 protein. Of over 1,500,000 distinct CDR3 sequences listed, more than 35% were seen once; the top ten hold more than 20%. Trimming took 3 bases from V and 4 from J, leaving 14 bases between them. Germline assignment: CDR1 KGHSH and CDR2 LQKENI. The CDR3 covers 15 residues. This clonotype was seen more than once but under ten times. Sequencing used blood. The chain carries TRBV18 and TRBJ2-3; D not resolved. This TCR was sampled from a human donor in good health. This chain's CDR3 is CASSPALRVADTQYF. As DNA, the CDR3 is TGTGCCAGCTCACCGGCCCTTCGGGTGGCAGATACGCAGTATTTT.